What follows are 15 T cell receptor beta chains derived from one specimen sequenced in a study of blood T cell repertoires in COVID-19 (dated by TCRdb to 2018 to 2021). The method was the immunoSEQ multiplex PCR assay. TCRdb's version of the immuneACCESS table is confined to in-frame rearrangements and falls short of the full clone set. An unresolved V gene accounts for under half of the shortfall where checked; the remainder is of unknown origin. The sample profile shows about 220,000 clones; roughly 90% of them were found once. The ten largest clonotypes hold 2.2% of the sample. The material sequenced was peripheral blood. The receptor source for this set is a man between 25 and 39 years old who had recovered from COVID-19.

The table lists this clone with a count of one. V is TRBV27 and J is TRBJ2-7; TRBD1 aligns across 9 bases. The CDR3 has 15 amino acids. Germline values: CDR1 MNHEY, CDR2 SMNVEV (reference sequence). Trimming cost V 3 bases and J 3 bases; bases outside gene matches: 6. The CDR3: CASSLSTGGHYEQYF. The CDR3 DNA follows: TGTGCCAGCAGTTTGTCGACAGGGGGGCACTACGAGCAGTACTTC.

The rearrangement uses TRBV6-4 and TRBJ1-1; 7 positions match TRBD1. V lost 2 bases to trimming and J lost 5 bases; unmatched junction nucleotides: 5. Germline V gene sequence: CDR1 MRHNA, CDR2 SNTAGT. The CDR3 totals 14 residues. The CDR3 DNA sequence: TGTGCCAGCAGTGACACAGGGGTTCGTACTGAAGCTTTCTTT. It codes for CASSDTGVRTEAFF.

The chain uses TRBV2 and TRBJ2-7; TRBD1 agrees at 10 bases. Germline V lookup: CDR1 SNHLY, CDR2 FYNNEI. The CDR3 is made up of 13 amino acids. The J segment lost 6 bases and the V segment lost 9 bases, leaving 8 bases of the junction unmatched. The CDR3, as DNA: TGTGCCAGTAGCCGGGACAGGGGCATCGAGCAGTACTTC. This translates into CASSRDRGIEQYF.

This clone was observed a few times. The V and J genes are TRBV6-6 and TRBJ1-2; 8 nucleotides match TRBD1. The V gene end was trimmed by 6 bases and the J gene end by 6 bases; junction bases not matched to a gene: 12. In germline, CDR1 is MNHNY, CDR2 SVGAGI (reference sequence). The CDR3 contains 15 residues. Here the CDR3 reads CASRTDGQGGNGYTF. The CDR3, as DNA: TGTGCCAGCAGGACCGACGGACAGGGTGGTAATGGCTACACCTTC.

This chain links TRBV9 with TRBJ2-7; D is uncertain. CDR1 is SGDLS and CDR2 is YYNGEE in the germline V gene. This CDR3 has 14 amino acids. The V end lost 4 bases, the J end lost 1 base, and 12 bases lay between the germline ends. The CDR3 sequence: CASSSTDTSYEQYF. CDR3 DNA: TGTGCCAGCAGCTCCACCGACACATCCTACGAGCAGTACTTC.

The chain uses TRBV6-5 and TRBJ1-6, with D possibly TRBD1 on 5 matching bases. Germline CDR1 MNHEY, CDR2 SVGAGI. The CDR3 is 15 amino acids. The germline V and J ends were trimmed by 0 bases and 14 bases, with 17 bases remaining between them. CDR3 region: CASSYSGQGGGTLHF. The CDR3 DNA sequence: TGTGCCAGCAGTTACTCGGGGCAGGGTGGAGGGACCCTCCACTTT.

The chain uses TRBV6-4 and TRBJ2-1; 11 bases align to TRBD2. The CDR3 has 15 amino acids. The trim removed 6 bases at V and 4 bases at J, leaving 5 bases unmatched. The germline gives CDR1 MRHNA, CDR2 SNTAGT. The DNA for the CDR3 is TGTGCCAGCAGCACTATAGCGGGGGGGTACAATGAGCAGTTCTTC. It encodes CASSTIAGGYNEQFF.

The chain recombines TRBV30 with TRBJ2-7; TRBD2 might be the D (6 bases). In germline, CDR1 is GTSNPN, CDR2 SVGIG (reference sequence). Trimming left V 1 base short and J 5 bases short, with 21 bases between. The CDR3 is 16 residues long. CDR3 DNA sequence: TGTGCCTGGAGTGCTTTTCGGGGGACCCTAGGCGACGAGCAGTACTTC. Amino acid sequence: CAWSAFRGTLGDEQYF.

The chain is built from TRBV7-9 and TRBJ1-1; 7 bases map to TRBD1. The CDR3 runs 13 residues. Germline-derived CDR1 and CDR2 are SEHNR and FQNEAQ (reference sequence). Germline trimming cut 6 bases from V and 2 bases from J; bases unmatched to any gene: 3. The CDR3 region has the DNA TGTGCCAGCAGTGACAGGGCTAACACTGAAGCTTTCTTT. It is translated as CASSDRANTEAFF.

The chain employs TRBV5-1 and TRBJ1-5, with 9 bases identical to TRBD1. The CDR3 covers 14 residues. The V gene's germline CDR1 is SGHRS and CDR2 YFSETQ. V lost 2 bases to trimming and J lost 6 bases; unmatched junction nucleotides: 3. CDR3 region: CASSLQGAGQPQHF. In nucleotides, the CDR3 is TGCGCCAGCAGCTTACAGGGGGCTGGTCAGCCCCAGCATTTT.

The J gene is TRBJ1-4, the V gene TRBV6-5; 10 bases line up with TRBD1. V was pared by 6 bases and J by 11 bases, with 12 bases of the junction left unmatched. This CDR3 region has 15 residues. Looked up from germline, CDR1 is MNHEY and CDR2 is SVGAGI. CDR3 loop: CASSKKTGGAGKLFF. The CDR3 DNA reads as TGTGCCAGCAGCAAGAAGACAGGGGGCGCGGGGAAACTGTTTTTT.

The rearrangement uses TRBV5-6 and TRBJ2-7; D not resolved. This CDR3 has 13 amino acids. The germline gives CDR1 SGHDT, CDR2 YYEEEE. Between the trimmed V and J ends, which lost 1 base and 4 bases, there was a span of 9 bases. As DNA, the CDR3 is TGTGCCAGCAGCTTGCCCGGTTGGTACGAGCAGTACTTC. Translated, it gives CASSLPGWYEQYF.

The genes are TRBV11-2 and TRBJ1-1; D is ambiguous. With 5 bases removed from V and 0 bases from J, the gap between germline ends came to 13 bases. Germline values: CDR1 SGHAT, CDR2 FQNNGV. The CDR3 consists of 15 residues. DNA for the CDR3: TGTGCCAGCAGCCCAGTACCCGAAGTGAACACTGAAGCTTTCTTT. Translating it yields CASSPVPEVNTEAFF.

This clone showed up just a few times. V and J are TRBV3-1 (or the pseudogene TRBV3-2) and TRBJ2-7; 9 bases map to TRBD2. This CDR3 region has 15 residues. The germline gives CDR1 LGHDT, CDR2 YNNKEL (reference sequence). The V and J ends lost 4 bases and 0 bases, in that order; junction bases with no gene match: 4. The CDR3 sequence is CASSPGLAPSYEQYF. The CDR3 DNA reads TGTGCCAGCAGCCCGGGACTAGCCCCCTCCTACGAGCAGTACTTC.

The CDR3 loop reads CASSNRGDRYYNEQFF. CDR3 bases: TGTGCCAGCAGCAATAGGGGGGACAGGTATTACAATGAGCAGTTCTTC. The chain links TRBV21-1 to TRBJ2-1; no check of the table's D call, TRBD1, against the DNA was made. TRBV21-1 counts as a pseudogene. The CDR3 is made up of 16 amino acids.